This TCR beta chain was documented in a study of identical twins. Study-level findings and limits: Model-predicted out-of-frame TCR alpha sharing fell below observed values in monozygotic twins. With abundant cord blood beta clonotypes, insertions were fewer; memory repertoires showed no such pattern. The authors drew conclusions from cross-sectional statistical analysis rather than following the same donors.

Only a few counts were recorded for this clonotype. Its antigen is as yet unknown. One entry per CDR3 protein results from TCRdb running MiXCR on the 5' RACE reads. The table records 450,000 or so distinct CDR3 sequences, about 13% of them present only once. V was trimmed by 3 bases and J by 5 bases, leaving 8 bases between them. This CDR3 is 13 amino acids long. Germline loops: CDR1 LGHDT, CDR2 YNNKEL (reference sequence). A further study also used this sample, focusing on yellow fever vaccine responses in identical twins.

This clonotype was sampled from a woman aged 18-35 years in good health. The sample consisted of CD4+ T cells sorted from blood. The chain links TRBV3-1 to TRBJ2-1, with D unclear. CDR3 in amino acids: CASSQGSNNEQFF. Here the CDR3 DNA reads TGTGCCAGCAGCCAGGGGTCCAACAATGAGCAGTTCTTC.